The rows below give T cell receptor beta chains drawn from one sample of a study of blood T cell repertoires in COVID-19. TCRdb's copy holds only in-frame clones and misses some; the assay was immunoSEQ multiplex PCR. The sample carries approximately 280,000 clones, around nine tenths recorded once. Specimen: PBMCs or T cells enriched from blood (not recorded which). Receptor source: a woman in her fifties or sixties who had recovered from COVID-19. CDR3s include the opening cysteine and the closing phenylalanine or tryptophan. The order of the fields is clone size, V gene, J gene, D gene, CDR3 protein, CDR3 DNA. D genes are given only for firm matches. Where a row states a size, it is once, few, many or the class of an expanded clone; other rows omit it.

-	TRBV5-6	TRBJ1-2	-	CASSLNGYGYTF	TGTGCCAGCAGCTTGAACGGGTATGGCTACACCTTC
-	TRBV5-8	TRBJ1-2	TRBD1	CASSLDWTGFSSNYGYTF	TGTGCCAGCAGCTTGGACTGGACAGGGTTCAGTTCTAACTATGGCTACACCTTC
-	TRBV7-6	TRBJ1-3	TRBD1	CASSLRLGQVVDTIYF	TGTGCCAGCAGCCTACGTCTTGGACAGGTCGTTGACACCATATATTTT
-	TRBV6-5	TRBJ2-1	TRBD2	CASRGRRGGHNEQFF	TGTGCCAGCAGGGGGAGACGGGGAGGGCACAATGAGCAGTTCTTC
-	TRBV2	TRBJ1-1	-	CASRDRLNTEAFF	TGTGCCAGCAGGGACAGATTGAACACTGAAGCTTTCTTT
once	TRBV5-4	TRBJ1-4	-	CASSLKGVNEKLFF	TGTGCCAGCAGCTTGAAAGGGGTGAATGAAAAACTGTTTTTT
-	TRBV10-2	TRBJ1-6	-	CASSPWGGASPLHF	TGCGCCAGCAGTCCTTGGGGGGGGGCTTCACCCCTCCACTTT
-	TRBV28	TRBJ1-4	-	CASSTVGGLSEKLFF	TGTGCCAGCAGTACCGTGGGGGGGCTGAGTGAAAAACTGTTTTTT
-	TRBV19	TRBJ1-6	-	CASRKTSHWDSPLHF	TGTGCCAGTAGGAAGACATCTCATTGGGATTCACCCCTCCACTTT
-	TRBV18	TRBJ2-5	-	CASSPTSGQETQYF	TGTGCCAGCTCACCGACCTCAGGACAAGAGACCCAGTACTTC
-	TRBV3-1/TRBV3-2	TRBJ1-3	-	CASSPSRDAGNTIYF	TGTGCCAGCAGCCCCTCCAGGGATGCTGGAAACACCATATATTTT
-	TRBV24-1	TRBJ1-2	TRBD1	CATSDAATGDNYGYTF	TGTGCCACCAGTGATGCCGCGACAGGGGATAACTATGGCTACACCTTC
-	TRBV28	TRBJ2-5	TRBD1	CASAPGTGETQYF	TGTGCCAGCGCCCCCGGGACAGGAGAGACCCAGTACTTC
-	TRBV5-1	TRBJ1-1	-	CASSLGTTNTEAFF	TGCGCCAGCAGCTTGGGGACAACGAACACTGAAGCTTTCTTT
-	TRBV11-2	TRBJ2-1	-	CASSSPRGATHSSYNEQFF	TGTGCCAGCAGCTCGCCCCGCGGGGCAACCCACAGCTCCTACAATGAGCAGTTCTTC
-	TRBV5-1	TRBJ1-2	-	CASREDVANYGYTF	TGCGCCAGCAGGGAGGACGTAGCTAACTATGGCTACACCTTC
once	TRBV2	TRBJ2-1	TRBD2	CASSESTSGGNNEQFF	TGTGCCAGCAGTGAATCAACTAGCGGGGGCAACAATGAGCAGTTCTTC
-	TRBV4-1	TRBJ1-6	TRBD1	CASSLQTGTGNRNSPLHF	TGCGCCAGCAGCCTACAAACCGGGACAGGGAATCGGAATTCACCCCTCCACTTT
-	TRBV11-2	TRBJ2-1	TRBD2	CASSLSLLAGGSYNEQFF	TGTGCCAGCAGCTTAAGCTTGCTAGCGGGAGGATCCTACAATGAGCAGTTCTTC
-	TRBV5-1	TRBJ2-5	TRBD1	CASSVSGGQETQYF	TGCGCCAGCAGCGTATCAGGGGGACAAGAGACCCAGTACTTC
-	TRBV6-5	TRBJ2-7	-	CASSLQGSYEQYF	TGTGCCAGCAGTTTACAGGGCTCCTACGAGCAGTACTTC
few	TRBV5-1	TRBJ2-5	TRBD2	CASSSLPSGGEETQYF	TGCGCCAGCAGCTCCCTCCCTAGCGGGGGGGAAGAGACCCAGTACTTC
-	TRBV11-3	TRBJ1-4	-	CASSLDTATNEKLFF	TGTGCCAGCAGCTTAGATACAGCAACTAATGAAAAACTGTTTTTT
-	TRBV6-6	TRBJ2-1	-	CASRQGYDEQFF	TGTGCCAGCAGACAGGGCTACGATGAGCAGTTCTTC
-	TRBV4-1	TRBJ2-7	-	CASSQEAGFGYEQYF	TGCGCCAGCAGCCAAGAGGCAGGGTTCGGTTACGAGCAGTACTTC
-	TRBV12-3/TRBV12-4	TRBJ1-2	-	CATERGEGYTF	TGTGCCACCGAGCGGGGGGAAGGCTACACCTTC
-	TRBV5-3	TRBJ2-1	TRBD2	CARSPIAGGPGEQFF	TGTGCCAGAAGCCCGATAGCGGGAGGGCCGGGTGAGCAGTTCTTC
-	TRBV19	TRBJ2-2	-	CASSIGPGTGELFF	TGTGCCAGTAGTATAGGACCGGGTACCGGGGAGCTGTTTTTT
-	TRBV11-2	TRBJ2-2	-	CASSLGPGNTGELFF	TGTGCCAGCAGCTTAGGACCGGGGAACACCGGGGAGCTGTTTTTT